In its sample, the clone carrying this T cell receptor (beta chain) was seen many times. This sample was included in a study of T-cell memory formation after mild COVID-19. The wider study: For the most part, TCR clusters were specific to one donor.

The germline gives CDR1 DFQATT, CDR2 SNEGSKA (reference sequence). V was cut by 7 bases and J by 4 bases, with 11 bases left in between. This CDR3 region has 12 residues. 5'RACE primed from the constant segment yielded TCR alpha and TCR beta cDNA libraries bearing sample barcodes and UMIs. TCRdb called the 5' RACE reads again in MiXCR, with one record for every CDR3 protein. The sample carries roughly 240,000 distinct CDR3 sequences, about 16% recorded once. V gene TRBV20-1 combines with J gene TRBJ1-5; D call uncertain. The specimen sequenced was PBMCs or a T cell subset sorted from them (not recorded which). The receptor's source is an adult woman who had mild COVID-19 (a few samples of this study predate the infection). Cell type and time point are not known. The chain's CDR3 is CSVGPPNQPQHF. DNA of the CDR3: TGCAGTGTCGGCCCGCCTAATCAGCCCCAGCATTTT.